Here is one T cell receptor (beta chain) with its context. As yet, its antigen is unknown. The CDR3 is 17 residues long. The junction had 11 bases not matched to a gene; V was cut back by 3 bases and J by 6 bases. The germline CDR1 and CDR2 sequences are KGHSH and LQKENI. PCR involved 60 Vbeta and 13 Jbeta primers. Clones were read by immunoSEQ multiplex PCR, and TCRdb kept only the in-frame ones, dropping some. The table records around 54,000 clones, 60% to 85% of them present only once. These data belong to a study of cytomegalovirus exposure and HLA in healthy donors. General study points: A prior analysis recorded that most TCR beta V segments were productive about 87% or about 30% of the time. Several V segments, TRBV6-2 and TRBV6-3 among them, could not be told apart and were dropped. Among immune exposure information, only CMV serostatus was available.

J is TRBJ1-6 and V is TRBV18; 7 positions agree with TRBD1. Sequencing used PBMCs. The receptor's source is a man aged 25 to 40 in good health and CMV-seropositive. CDR3 loop: CASSPIPGTDTNSPLHF. CDR3 sequence (DNA): TGTGCCAGCTCACCCATACCTGGGACAGACACTAATTCACCCCTCCACTTT.